This T cell receptor beta chain was observed in a study of blood T cell repertoires in COVID-19. Study information: PBMCs, B-cell-depleted T cells, or T cells were the source of the cDNA or gDNA that made up the material.

As originally analysed: Reference gene primers were amplified, and this amplification served to estimate nucleated cell counts. Assay: immunoSEQ multiplex PCR; the TCRdb copy retains only in-frame clones and omits some. V, J and clone size derive from that table, while D and trimming were established from the DNA sequence. The repertoire holds 300,000 to 350,000 clones, with around 90% as singletons. Enrolled during active infection, Seattle patients were then followed longitudinally. Germline V gene data show CDR1 as GTSNPN and CDR2 as SVGIG (reference sequence). The CDR3 covers 13 residues. The junction had 0 bases not matched to a gene; V was cut back by 5 bases and J by 5 bases.

Sequenced input: peripheral blood. The receptor was isolated from a woman aged 25 to 39 with COVID-19, enrolled during active disease. The rearrangement joins TRBV30 to TRBJ2-2; 12 bases are a match to TRBD2. The DNA of the CDR3 is TGTGCCTGGGGGACTAGCGGGACCGGGGAGCTGTTTTTT. This encodes CAWGTSGTGELFF.